In its sample, the clone carrying this T cell receptor (beta chain) was seen a few times. No antigen is known for it. UMIs and sample barcodes were carried by the TCR alpha and TCR beta cDNA libraries that 5'RACE produced using constant-segment primers. TCRdb recomputed calls from the 5' RACE reads with MiXCR, one row per CDR3 protein. This table holds around 100,000 distinct CDR3 sequences, over 8.5% found once. Germline trimming cut 0 bases from V and 7 bases from J; bases unmatched to any gene: 11. Germline V lookup: CDR1 SGHNT, CDR2 YYREEE (reference sequence). The CDR3 has 18 amino acids. The data belong to a study of T-cell memory formation after mild COVID-19. The wider study: Clusters of TCRs were largely donor specific. The study, taken as a whole, reports: Pre-infection memory contained some responding clones, which suggested that cross-reactive memory had joined. Day 15 to 85 contractors were CD4/CD8 balanced; later expanders leaned CD4+.

Sequences were obtained from PBMCs or a T cell subset sorted from them (not recorded which). The origin of this receptor is a man between 18 and 29 years old who had mild COVID-19 (a few samples of this study predate the infection). Cell type and time point are not known. The rearrangement uses TRBV5-4 and TRBJ2-1; 12 bases are a match to TRBD2. CDR3 amino acids: CASSLGSLAGGPRNEQFF. The CDR3 DNA follows: TGTGCCAGCAGCTTGGGATCCCTAGCGGGGGGGCCCCGAAATGAGCAGTTCTTC.